The rows below give T cell receptor beta chains drawn from one sample of a study of blood T cell repertoires in COVID-19. TCRdb's table, derived via immunoSEQ multiplex PCR, lists solely in-frame clones and lacks some. The data show over 250,000 clones, 91% seen once. Sequences were obtained from peripheral blood. These receptors all stem from a person aged 18 to 30 with COVID-19, enrolled during active disease. Both conserved end residues are part of each CDR3. A D gene is named only where the DNA matches it firmly. Some rows mark clone size as missing; the rest say once, few, many or name a class of expanded clone.

V gene	J gene	clone size	D gene	CDR3 protein	CDR3 DNA
TRBV2	TRBJ1-4	.	TRBD1	CASKTGTEDEKLFF	TGTGCCAGCAAAACCGGGACAGAAGATGAAAAACTGTTTTTT
TRBV19	TRBJ2-7	.	TRBD2	CASSILFAGASYEQYF	TGTGCCAGTAGTATCCTCTTTGCGGGAGCATCCTACGAGCAGTACTTC
TRBV12-3/TRBV12-4	TRBJ1-2	.	TRBD1	CASSFGQGNGYTF	TGTGCCAGCAGTTTTGGACAGGGGAACGGCTACACCTTC
TRBV6-5	TRBJ1-4	once	.	CASSQEAGNEKLFF	TGTGCCAGCAGTCAGGAGGCTGGGAATGAAAAACTGTTTTTT
TRBV6-2/TRBV6-3	TRBJ2-2	once	.	CASSSEREAGELFF	TGTGCCAGCAGCTCGGAGAGGGAAGCCGGGGAGCTGTTTTTT
TRBV7-9	TRBJ2-1	.	TRBD1	CASSRDRGQLSNPTNEQFF	TGTGCCAGCAGCCGGGACAGGGGGCAGCTTAGTAACCCCACCAATGAGCAGTTCTTC
TRBV6-6	TRBJ1-5	.	TRBD1	CASSRDRGWVHQPQHF	TGTGCCAGCAGTCGAGACAGGGGTTGGGTTCATCAGCCCCAGCATTTT
TRBV9	TRBJ2-1	.	TRBD2	CASSLLAGGTVTEQFF	TGTGCCAGCAGCCTACTAGCGGGAGGAACGGTCACTGAGCAGTTCTTC
TRBV24-1	TRBJ2-1	.	.	CATSGPPANEQFF	TGTGCCACCAGTGGGCCCCCCGCCAATGAGCAGTTCTTC
TRBV28	TRBJ2-5	.	TRBD2	CASRGGTSGIKETQYF	TGTGCCAGCAGGGGGGGGACTAGCGGGATAAAAGAGACCCAGTACTTC
TRBV9	TRBJ2-3	.	TRBD2	CASSPQIGLAGGNTDTQYF	TGTGCCAGCAGCCCCCAGATCGGACTAGCGGGAGGAAACACAGATACGCAGTATTTT
TRBV28	TRBJ2-7	.	.	CASRTAGQGYYEQYF	TGTGCCAGCAGGACTGCAGGGCAGGGCTACTACGAGCAGTACTTC
TRBV6-5	TRBJ2-7	.	TRBD2	CASSSYSGNGYEQYF	TGTGCCAGCAGTTCCTATAGCGGGAACGGCTACGAGCAGTACTTC
TRBV6-2/TRBV6-3	TRBJ2-1	.	.	CASSYSSWVGSGTNEQFF	TGTGCCAGCAGTTACTCGAGTTGGGTTGGTAGCGGAACCAATGAGCAGTTCTTC
TRBV4-1	TRBJ1-5	.	.	CASSQDISNQPQHF	TGCGCCAGCAGCCAAGATATTAGCAATCAGCCCCAGCATTTT
TRBV25-1	TRBJ1-2	.	.	CASSEYSGHIYGYTF	TGTGCCAGCAGTGAATATTCGGGACACATCTATGGCTACACCTTC
TRBV29-1	TRBJ1-2	few	.	CSVELGQVYGYTF	TGCAGCGTTGAACTGGGCCAGGTCTATGGCTACACCTTC
TRBV14	TRBJ1-2	.	.	CASSQGTAYGYTF	TGTGCCAGCAGCCAAGGGACAGCGTATGGCTACACCTTC
TRBV30	TRBJ2-1	.	.	CAWSTLGSGFF	TGTGCCTGGAGTACATTGGGGAGCGGGTTCTTC
TRBV10-1	TRBJ2-3	.	TRBD2	CASSESLREGPADTQYF	TGCGCCAGCAGTGAGTCGTTGCGGGAGGGCCCTGCAGATACGCAGTATTTT
TRBV9	TRBJ2-3	.	.	CASSVGRISTDTQYF	TGTGCCAGCAGCGTCGGCAGGATTAGCACAGATACGCAGTATTTT
TRBV4-1	TRBJ2-1	.	.	CASSQQGQGTEQFF	TGCGCCAGCAGCCAACAAGGTCAGGGCACTGAGCAGTTCTTC
TRBV3-1/TRBV3-2	TRBJ2-7	few	TRBD2	CASSHQGLAGPYEQYF	TGTGCCAGCAGCCACCAAGGACTAGCGGGACCGTACGAGCAGTACTTC
TRBV24-1	TRBJ2-1	.	.	CATSGPGFDNEQFF	TGTGCCACCAGTGGTCCGGGATTTGACAATGAGCAGTTCTTC
TRBV28	TRBJ2-7	.	TRBD1	CASSYNRGRSYEQYF	TGTGCCAGCAGTTATAACAGGGGGAGATCCTACGAGCAGTACTTC
TRBV24-1	TRBJ2-1	.	TRBD1	CATSDGPGQGAGNEQFF	TGTGCCACCAGTGATGGGCCGGGACAGGGGGCGGGTAATGAGCAGTTCTTC
TRBV24-1	TRBJ1-2	.	.	CATSDATSPAYGYTF	TGTGCCACCAGTGACGCGACATCGCCCGCCTATGGCTACACCTTC
TRBV5-1	TRBJ2-1	few	.	CASSLRGSGAYNEQFF	TGCGCCAGCAGCTTGAGGGGGAGTGGGGCCTACAATGAGCAGTTCTTC
TRBV19	TRBJ2-1	once	TRBD2	CASSLAGDNEQFF	TGTGCCAGTAGTCTAGCGGGAGACAATGAGCAGTTCTTC
TRBV9	TRBJ1-1	.	.	CASSEDPGDDTEAFF	TGTGCCAGCAGCGAAGATCCAGGGGATGACACTGAAGCTTTCTTT
TRBV11-2	TRBJ2-1	once	.	CASSLLRGSYNEQFF	TGTGCCAGCAGCTTATTGCGTGGCTCCTACAATGAGCAGTTCTTC
TRBV25-1	TRBJ2-2	.	TRBD1	CASSESGGNTGELFF	TGTGCCAGCAGTGAATCAGGGGGAAACACCGGGGAGCTGTTTTTT
TRBV6-2/TRBV6-3	TRBJ1-1	.	.	CASSYSNGNTEAFF	TGTGCCAGCAGTTACTCGAACGGGAACACTGAAGCTTTCTTT
TRBV7-3	TRBJ2-1	few	TRBD2	CASSGTSGSYEQFF	TGTGCCAGCAGCGGGACTAGCGGGAGTTATGAGCAGTTCTTC
TRBV6-5	TRBJ1-5	.	.	CASSYRQGDQPQHF	TGTGCCAGCAGTTACAGGCAGGGCGATCAGCCCCAGCATTTT
TRBV7-8	TRBJ1-1	.	TRBD1	CASSFPSSGTGDTEAFF	TGTGCCAGCAGCTTCCCTTCGAGTGGGACAGGGGACACTGAAGCTTTCTTT
TRBV7-9	TRBJ2-7	.	TRBD1	CASSARDRGFAYF	TGTGCCAGCAGCGCCCGGGACAGGGGCTTCGCATACTTC
TRBV7-9	TRBJ1-2	.	TRBD1	CASSAAGTGPNYGYTF	TGTGCCAGCAGCGCAGCCGGGACAGGGCCTAACTATGGCTACACCTTC
TRBV4-2	TRBJ2-2	.	TRBD1	CASSQGQGADTGELFF	TGTGCCAGCAGCCAAGGACAGGGGGCGGACACCGGGGAGCTGTTTTTT
TRBV3-1/TRBV3-2	TRBJ1-5	.	.	CASSQSQINSNQPQHF	TGTGCCAGCAGCCAATCGCAGATAAATAGCAATCAGCCCCAGCATTTT
TRBV28	TRBJ2-7	.	TRBD2	CASSLYWSSGGNEQYF	TGTGCCAGCAGTTTATACTGGTCCTCGGGGGGGAACGAGCAGTACTTC
TRBV10-1	TRBJ1-5	.	.	CASSESGGRVSQPQHF	TGCGCCAGCAGTGAGTCGGGGGGTCGGGTAAGCCAGCCCCAGCATTTT
TRBV5-1	TRBJ2-7	.	TRBD2	CASSSTSGGEQYF	TGCGCCAGCAGCTCTACTAGCGGTGGCGAGCAGTACTTC
TRBV6-1	TRBJ1-5	.	TRBD1	CASSEWGQGLPQHF	TGTGCCAGCAGTGAATGGGGACAGGGCCTGCCCCAGCATTTT
TRBV7-2	TRBJ1-1	.	.	CASSLSRAPNTEAFF	TGTGCCAGCAGCCTCTCCAGGGCCCCGAACACTGAAGCTTTCTTT
TRBV5-4	TRBJ1-1	few	TRBD1	CASSPGQGSASTEAFF	TGTGCCAGCAGCCCCGGACAGGGTTCGGCGAGCACTGAAGCTTTCTTT
TRBV27	TRBJ2-1	once	TRBD2	CASSPGLAGAGEQFF	TGTGCCAGCAGTCCGGGACTAGCGGGAGCTGGTGAGCAGTTCTTC
TRBV5-4	TRBJ1-1	.	TRBD1	CASSAGTGSVGTEAFF	TGTGCCAGCAGCGCCGGGACAGGAAGTGTCGGCACTGAAGCTTTCTTT
TRBV2	TRBJ1-1	.	TRBD1	CASSGQAANTEAFF	TGTGCCAGCAGCGGACAGGCGGCTAACACTGAAGCTTTCTTT
TRBV2	TRBJ1-1	.	.	CASSQRSGGGTEAFF	TGTGCCAGCAGCCAAAGGTCGGGGGGTGGCACTGAAGCTTTCTTT
TRBV5-6	TRBJ1-5	.	TRBD1	CASSILRDSANQPQHF	TGTGCCAGCAGCATTCTGAGGGACAGTGCTAATCAGCCCCAGCATTTT
TRBV25-1	TRBJ1-4	.	TRBD1	CASGRQGGEKLFF	TGTGCCAGCGGAAGACAGGGAGGAGAAAAACTGTTTTTT
TRBV29-1	TRBJ2-1	.	.	CSVSGVNEQFF	TGCAGCGTTTCTGGAGTGAATGAGCAGTTCTTC
TRBV29-1	TRBJ2-3	once	TRBD2	CSVGLAPTDTQYF	TGCAGCGTCGGACTAGCGCCCACAGATACGCAGTATTTT
TRBV21-1	TRBJ2-7	.	.	CASSKFGRRRYEQYF	TGTGCCAGCAGCAAATTCGGGAGAAGACGGTACGAGCAGTACTTC
TRBV7-9	TRBJ2-7	.	TRBD2	CASRSILFSGRDYEQYF	TGTGCCAGCAGGTCCATTCTGTTCAGCGGGAGAGACTACGAGCAGTACTTC
TRBV15	TRBJ2-3	.	.	CATSRRRESTDTQYF	TGTGCCACCAGCAGGAGGCGGGAAAGCACAGATACGCAGTATTTT
TRBV2	TRBJ2-7	.	TRBD1	CASREGFGQGASYEQYF	TGTGCCAGCAGGGAGGGATTCGGACAGGGGGCCTCCTACGAGCAGTACTTC
TRBV2	TRBJ2-1	.	.	CASSETSYNEQFF	TGTGCCAGCAGTGAAACCAGCTACAATGAGCAGTTCTTC
TRBV5-1	TRBJ1-2	.	.	CASSRDKDGYTF	TGCGCCAGCAGCCGGGACAAGGATGGCTACACCTTC